This T cell receptor (beta chain) comes out of a study of beta chain features in type 1 diabetes. As every portion of the isolated RNA was reverse transcribed, the sequencing read expressed TCRB transcripts. Clones were read by immunoSEQ multiplex PCR, and TCRdb kept only the in-frame ones, dropping some. The table shows some 160,000 clones, with 7% to 9.5% occurring only once. Trimming removed 1 base at V and 2 bases at J, with 12 bases between. Germline V gene data show CDR1 as SQVTM and CDR2 as ANQGSEA. The CDR3 consists of 14 residues. Each sorted fraction was over 98% pure. About this clone itself: The antigen is undetermined.

The study, taken as a whole, reports: When VDJ junctions were examined, type 1 diabetes patients showed fewer insertions and more deletions. Naive, central memory and Treg TCRB repertoires appeared more alike in patients than in healthy donors. Moderate but significant shortening of TCRB CDR3s was recorded in all four CD4+ subsets from Type 1 diabetes patients.

The V call is TRBV29-1, the J call TRBJ2-7, with D possibly TRBD1 on 5 matching bases. The TCR was taken from a woman in her 30s with type 1 diabetes. Sequenced material: central memory CD4+ T cells from blood. The CDR3 loop is CSVEVAGIPYEQYF. CDR3 DNA sequence: TGCAGCGTTGAAGTGGCAGGGATTCCCTACGAGCAGTACTTC.